This T cell receptor beta chain appears in the sequencing data of a study of cytomegalovirus exposure and HLA in healthy donors (dated by TCRdb to about 2017). Regarding the study in general: An earlier analysis of roughly 500 of the donors reported 250 to 300 Gb of sequence data and 117 million unique TCR beta sequences obtained from roughly 170 million T cells. All discovery cohort repertoires had been generated using a single sequencing platform. Class I and class II HLA loci were covered by the typing at four-digit resolution. Rather than using new phenotypic data, the later analysis identified candidate immune exposures from TCR beta sequences and from how often those sequences occurred across donors. An earlier analysis of some 600 of the donors applied high-throughput TCR beta sequencing to assess whether each TCR beta V gene segment acted as functional or pseudogenic. A separate validation cohort of over a hundred different subjects was used in addition to the roughly 700-subject first cohort. The genetic ancestry cluster associated with self-reported Caucasian donors included about 81% of the 300 to 450 genotyped donors. The study profiled the T cell repertoires of fewer than 850 subjects by immunosequencing and related them to cytomegalovirus serostatus. High-throughput TCR immunosequencing, statistical association of individual TCRs with disease status, and machine learning were combined to predict cytomegalovirus infection status. To study patterns of TCR occurrence, a later analysis re-analyzed previously published TCR beta repertoires from under 750 donors and added high-resolution HLA genotyping. The number of donors typed differed by locus, with about 629-630 for A, B, C, DRB1 and DQB1, 522 for DQA1, some 570 for DPA1, and 472 for DPB1. On average, around 230,000 unique TCR beta nucleotide sequences were sequenced per donor among 300 to 500 genotyped donors of the cohort, with about 17% of those sequences being non-productive. The study was designed to test whether signatures of past pathogen exposure could be identified by cataloging public T cell receptors. Donor age, sex, ethnicity and CMV serostatus were compiled together with the repertoire data. An early release that covered about 600 HLA-typed donors contained about 300 gigabases of sequencing data and around 80 million unique TCR sequences. Genome-wide SNP genotypes for about 55% of the roughly 670 donors were used in a later genetic analysis, which treated that subset as a discovery cohort. Roughly 5 DR-DQ haplotypes were handled as single units for association and clustering, since linkage in the cohort was strong.

The library was prepared using the immunoSEQ multiplex PCR assay. For the multiplex PCR, a mixture combining 60 forward primers for TCR Vbeta segments and 13 reverse primers for TCR Jbeta segments was used. Amplification of the CDR3 region of rearranged TCR beta genes was performed with a multiplex PCR assay on genomic DNA. Amplified TCR beta libraries were sequenced as 87-base-pair reads on the Illumina HiSeq System. The source study handled its data this way. A later analysis counted approximately 74 million unique TCR beta chains across the 550 to 700 repertoires, and some 12 million of these chains were shared by at least two donors. Raw reads were error-corrected and collapsed into unique sequences by a nearest-neighbor algorithm in which closely related sequences were merged to remove PCR and sequencing errors. To assign V, D and J gene segments, CDR3 sequences were aligned to IMGT reference sequences. For a sequence to be retained, a match of at least six nucleotides to both a V gene segment and a J gene segment was required. A rearrangement counted as productive if the CDR3 had no stop codons and remained in frame with V and J, and every other rearrangement counted as non-productive. CDR3 was defined by IMGT convention, running from the second conserved V-encoded cysteine to the conserved J-encoded phenylalanine. In an earlier analysis of roughly 610 of the donors, sequences lacking an unambiguous match to a single V gene segment were excluded. In an earlier analysis of approximately 560 of the donors, a V segment was called functional when productive rearrangements were above 56.7%, and segregating when the standard deviation between donors exceeded 5%. A statistical classification framework was built for diagnosing cytomegalovirus status from the catalog of TCR beta chain sequences. In a later analysis, V and J genes were assigned by comparing TCR nucleotide sequences against IMGT/GENE-DB human TR gene sequences. A later analysis assigned CDR3 sequences and most-parsimonious VDJ recombination scenarios with the TCRdist pipeline. In a later analysis, each TCR beta chain was defined by its CDR3 amino acid sequence together with its V-gene family, and reads lacking a unique V-gene family were excluded. To address suspected cross-contamination and a sequencing artifact, a later analysis removed around 590 highly shared, low-generation-probability nucleotide sequences. A later analysis calculated a clonal expansion index for each public chain from normalized within-repertoire ranks of inferred template counts. In a later analysis, generation probabilities were computed with a VDJ recombination model fitted to out-of-frame rearrangements, and the resulting probabilities were checked against IGoR. In a later analysis, hypergeometric tests were used to score TCR-TCR, TCR-HLA and TCR-CMV co-occurrence, with a repertoire-size bias correction applied to TCR pairs. A later analysis estimated false discovery rates by permuting HLA or CMV assignments 20 times. In a later analysis, co-occurring TCRs were grouped with DBSCAN, and TCRdist sequence similarity was added when clustering was performed within HLA-allele-positive subsets. Co-occurrence clustering excluded repertoires with fewer than 30,000 or more than 120,000 public chains, plus five with anomalous nucleotide sharing. TCRdb took over this immuneACCESS table, retaining in-frame rearrangements with V and J assigned. Such tables are incomplete; in checked studies, under half of the missing clones stem from an unresolved V gene, and the remainder is unexplained. The DNA was the basis for D and trimming; V, J and clone size are from that table. The sample table holds around 100,000 clones, of which roughly 82% were seen once. Jointly, the top ten make up about 3.7% of the sample.

The paper's findings and limits, for the study overall: In a later genetic analysis, fewer N-insertions in productive TCRs were reported among donors in an Asian-associated ancestry cluster than the roughly 640-donor mean. Assigning TCR associations to individual alleles was difficult when HLA alleles, especially DR and DQ, strongly co-occurred. Because the 87-base-pair reads could not distinguish some IMGT-functional V segments, including TRBV6-2 and TRBV6-3, those segments were excluded. In vitro tests confirmed that three of the cytomegalovirus-associated TCR beta chains recognize cytomegalovirus antigens. The authors suggested that the approach could potentially be extended to other disease states and immunological phenotypes. A cluster of highly shared sequence variants was judged likely to be a technical artifact of the sequencing pipeline. In a later analysis, the rate of TCR association differed among HLA loci, with DRB1 alleles having the most associated TCRs and HLA-C alleles having the fewest. The only immune exposure information available for the cohort was CMV serostatus. A total of 150 to 200 TCR beta chains were listed by the study as associated with cytomegalovirus. In an earlier analysis of 500 to 650 of the donors, most TCR beta V segments appeared in productive rearrangements about 87% or about 30% of the time, broadly matching IMGT annotations. In a later analysis, HLA-associated TCR beta chains were found to be more clonally expanded and to have lower generation probabilities than equally common non-associated chains. Several of the top co-occurrence clusters appeared to be linked to parvovirus B19, influenza, CMV and Epstein-Barr virus, according to a later analysis. V-gene and J-gene trimming of TCR beta chains was associated with a missense DCLRE1C variant in a later genetic analysis, and the association was replicated in an independent cohort. The cohort was sequenced for TCR beta chains only, and without alpha or paired-chain data the features that could be detected were limited. A further reported finding was that TCR beta sequences accurately predicted the HLA-A and HLA-B alleles for most subjects in the first cohort. A later analysis found that most CMV-associated TCR beta chains appeared HLA-restricted, with HLA associations seemingly driven largely by CMV exposure. Linkage disequilibrium might explain the correlated functional status among segregating V segments, but an unknown experimental factor could not be excluded. The classifier was reported to diagnose cytomegalovirus status with high specificity and sensitivity in both the original cohort and the validation cohort. At a false discovery rate of 0.05, a later analysis linked around 15,000 TCR beta sequences to specific HLA alleles. Most TCR sequences were observed very rarely across donors, whereas some public TCRs were present in many individuals. Because counts were too low, about 15 rarely observed V segments, including chromosome 9 orphons, were left out of the earlier analysis of 587 of the donors. Roughly uniform sequencing depth across donors was assumed in presence/absence analyses, although this assumption may not hold. HLA typing was unavailable for some donors at each locus, so association tests used only the typed subset.

Comments on this clone: Its antigen is not yet known. Per-nucleotide qualities are absent, and no much larger clonotype sits a single base away.

From cysteine to phenylalanine, the CDR3 is 14 amino acids long. Solely the CDR3 DNA is kept, with 42 bases framed from the first base. CDR1 is given as SGHAT and CDR2 as FQDESV, both from the germline V gene (reference sequence). Ends trimmed: V by 4 bases, J by 6 bases; bases unmatched to a gene: 2. The cohort comprised 710 or so healthy bone marrow donors. Cohort members were all nominally healthy when sampled, although unrecorded immune exposures were likely present. The donor tested CMV seropositive and was one of the 289 seropositive cohort members. A peripheral blood sample was collected from each donor, and TCR beta sequencing was performed on peripheral blood mononuclear cells. The Qiagen DNeasy Blood Extraction Kit was used to extract genomic DNA from the blood cell samples.

This receptor was obtained from a man aged 25 to 40 in good health and CMV-seropositive. The sequence is built from TRBV11-1 and TRBJ1-6; 8 bases in the junction line up with TRBD1. The sequenced sample was PBMCs. In nucleotide form, the sequence is TGTGCCAGCAGCTCGGGACAGGCTAATTCACCCCTCCACTTT. Translated, this is CASSSGQANSPLHF.